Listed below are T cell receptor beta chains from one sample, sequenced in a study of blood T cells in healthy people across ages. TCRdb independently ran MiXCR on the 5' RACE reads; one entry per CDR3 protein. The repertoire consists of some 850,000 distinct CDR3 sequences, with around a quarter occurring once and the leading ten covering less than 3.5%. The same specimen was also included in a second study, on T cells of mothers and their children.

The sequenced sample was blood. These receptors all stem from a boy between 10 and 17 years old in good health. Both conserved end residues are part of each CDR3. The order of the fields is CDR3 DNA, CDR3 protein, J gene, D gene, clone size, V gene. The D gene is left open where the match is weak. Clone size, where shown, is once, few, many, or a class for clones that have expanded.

CDR3 DNA: TGTGCCAGCGGTAATAGCGGAAGCACAGATACGCAGTATTTT; CDR3 protein: CASGNSGSTDTQYF; J gene: TRBJ2-3; D gene: NA; clone size: NA; V gene: TRBV12-3/TRBV12-4
CDR3 DNA: TGTGCCAGCGGGGGGACCCCAACTAATGAAAAACTGTTTTTT; CDR3 protein: CASGGTPTNEKLFF; J gene: TRBJ1-4; D gene: NA; clone size: few; V gene: TRBV21-1
CDR3 DNA: TGCAGTGCTAGAGTGGTTAGCGAGCAGTACTTC; CDR3 protein: CSARVVSEQYF; J gene: TRBJ2-7; D gene: NA; clone size: once; V gene: TRBV20-1
CDR3 DNA: TGTGCCAGCAGCCCGAGGAGTCTGACGTACGAGCAGTACTTC; CDR3 protein: CASSPRSLTYEQYF; J gene: TRBJ2-7; D gene: NA; clone size: once; V gene: TRBV7-8
CDR3 DNA: TGCAGCGTTCGGCTAGGGGACGAGCAGTACTTC; CDR3 protein: CSVRLGDEQYF; J gene: TRBJ2-7; D gene: NA; clone size: many; V gene: TRBV29-1
CDR3 DNA: TGTGCCAGCAGCTTAGACAGGGCAGTTTACAATGAGCAGTTCTTC; CDR3 protein: CASSLDRAVYNEQFF; J gene: TRBJ2-1; D gene: NA; clone size: NA; V gene: TRBV11-2
CDR3 DNA: TGTGCCAGCAGTTACTCGAGTCGGGGAGACTACGAGCAGTACTTC; CDR3 protein: CASSYSSRGDYEQYF; J gene: TRBJ2-7; D gene: NA; clone size: few; V gene: TRBV6-2/TRBV6-3
CDR3 DNA: TGTGCCACCGGATCCAGTTACAACAATCAGCCCCAGCATTTT; CDR3 protein: CATGSSYNNQPQHF; J gene: TRBJ1-5; D gene: NA; clone size: few; V gene: TRBV15
CDR3 DNA: TGTGCCAGCAGCCCTCTAGCAGCTACCGGGGAGCTGTTTTTT; CDR3 protein: CASSPLAATGELFF; J gene: TRBJ2-2; D gene: NA; clone size: NA; V gene: TRBV9
CDR3 DNA: TGCGCCAGCAGCCAACTTCCAGGTGGCGGGGACCGCACAGATACGCAGTATTTT; CDR3 protein: CASSQLPGGGDRTDTQYF; J gene: TRBJ2-3; D gene: NA; clone size: few; V gene: TRBV4-1
CDR3 DNA: TGTGCCAGCAGTGTGACAGGGGTAACCTACGAGCAGTACTTC; CDR3 protein: CASSVTGVTYEQYF; J gene: TRBJ2-7; D gene: TRBD1; clone size: few; V gene: TRBV6-5
CDR3 DNA: TGTGCCAGCAGCTTAGTAGCCTGTTGCACCTTC; CDR3 protein: CASSLVACCTF; J gene: TRBJ1-2; D gene: NA; clone size: NA; V gene: TRBV7-9
CDR3 DNA: TGTGCCAGCAGCAACCCCGGGGGCTCCTACGAGCAGTACTTC; CDR3 protein: CASSNPGGSYEQYF; J gene: TRBJ2-7; D gene: NA; clone size: NA; V gene: TRBV28
CDR3 DNA: TGCGCCAGCACCGAGACGAGGGTCTTAGCGGGGGCATACAATGAGCAGTTCTTC; CDR3 protein: CASTETRVLAGAYNEQFF; J gene: TRBJ2-1; D gene: TRBD2; clone size: NA; V gene: TRBV5-1
CDR3 DNA: TGCGCCAGCACGTGGGACAGGGGGGATAATGAGCAGTTCTTC; CDR3 protein: CASTWDRGDNEQFF; J gene: TRBJ2-1; D gene: TRBD1; clone size: few; V gene: TRBV5-1
CDR3 DNA: TGCAGCGTTGAAGGAGTATTACAGGGCAAAAACATTCAGTACTTC; CDR3 protein: CSVEGVLQGKNIQYF; J gene: TRBJ2-4; D gene: NA; clone size: few; V gene: TRBV29-1
CDR3 DNA: TGCGCCAGCAGCTTGGCCGGAGGGAGGGATGGCTACACCTTC; CDR3 protein: CASSLAGGRDGYTF; J gene: TRBJ1-2; D gene: NA; clone size: many; V gene: TRBV5-1
CDR3 DNA: TGCAGCGCCCTTTCTGCAAACTATGGCTACACCTTC; CDR3 protein: CSALSANYGYTF; J gene: TRBJ1-2; D gene: NA; clone size: few; V gene: TRBV29-1
CDR3 DNA: TGTGCCAGCATCCGACCGGGACAGGGGAAATCCAACTATGGCTACACCTTC; CDR3 protein: CASIRPGQGKSNYGYTF; J gene: TRBJ1-2; D gene: TRBD1; clone size: NA; V gene: TRBV28
CDR3 DNA: TGCAGTGTCCACGGGGGGCCTCAAGAGACCCAGTACTTC; CDR3 protein: CSVHGGPQETQYF; J gene: TRBJ2-5; D gene: NA; clone size: NA; V gene: TRBV20-1
CDR3 DNA: TGTGCCACCAGTGATTCCAGATTTCAAGAGACCCAGTACTTC; CDR3 protein: CATSDSRFQETQYF; J gene: TRBJ2-5; D gene: NA; clone size: many; V gene: TRBV24-1
CDR3 DNA: TGTGCCAGCAGCTTAGCATGGGGGGTCGTTCTTACTTTT; CDR3 protein: CASSLAWGVVLTF; J gene: TRBJ1-6; D gene: NA; clone size: few; V gene: TRBV11-2
CDR3 DNA: TGTGCCAGCATTCCAGACAGGGGAGCGACCGGGGAGCTGTTTTTT; CDR3 protein: CASIPDRGATGELFF; J gene: TRBJ2-2; D gene: TRBD1; clone size: NA; V gene: TRBV7-2
CDR3 DNA: TGTGCCAGCAGCCAAGGTCGGTTACAGGGGTCTAGCACAGATACGCAGTATTTT; CDR3 protein: CASSQGRLQGSSTDTQYF; J gene: TRBJ2-3; D gene: TRBD1; clone size: few; V gene: TRBV14
CDR3 DNA: TGTGCCAGCAGCTCCCGGGACAGGATCTATGGCTACACCTTC; CDR3 protein: CASSSRDRIYGYTF; J gene: TRBJ1-2; D gene: TRBD1; clone size: NA; V gene: TRBV11-2
CDR3 DNA: TGTGCCAGCAGTTCGGGGGGCGCCTACAATGAGCAGTTCTTC; CDR3 protein: CASSSGGAYNEQFF; J gene: TRBJ2-1; D gene: NA; clone size: many; V gene: TRBV27
CDR3 DNA: TGTGCCAGCAGCTTTCGGGCAGACTATGGCTATGGCTACACCTTC; CDR3 protein: CASSFRADYGYGYTF; J gene: TRBJ1-2; D gene: NA; clone size: NA; V gene: TRBV7-2
CDR3 DNA: TGTGCCAGCCCCAGGACACTTGCTCGGCCGGAAGGCACAGATACGCAGTATTTT; CDR3 protein: CASPRTLARPEGTDTQYF; J gene: TRBJ2-3; D gene: NA; clone size: NA; V gene: TRBV28
CDR3 DNA: TGTGCCAGCAGCCAAGAAGGCAGCGGGGGGGCTCAAGAGACCCAGTACTTC; CDR3 protein: CASSQEGSGGAQETQYF; J gene: TRBJ2-5; D gene: TRBD2; clone size: NA; V gene: TRBV4-2
CDR3 DNA: TGTGCCAGCAGCCCTAACCAAGGGTCCCCCCTCTCTGGGGCCAACGTCCTGACTTTC; CDR3 protein: CASSPNQGSPLSGANVLTF; J gene: TRBJ2-6; D gene: NA; clone size: NA; V gene: TRBV5-5
CDR3 DNA: TGTGCCACCCAGGGACTAGAAAATGAGCAGTTCTTC; CDR3 protein: CATQGLENEQFF; J gene: TRBJ2-1; D gene: TRBD2; clone size: NA; V gene: TRBV15
CDR3 DNA: TGCAGTGCTAGATCCAAGCTAGCGGGGGAAGTAAATGAGCAGTTCTTC; CDR3 protein: CSARSKLAGEVNEQFF; J gene: TRBJ2-1; D gene: TRBD2; clone size: NA; V gene: TRBV20-1
CDR3 DNA: TGTGCCAGTAGTATAGCGCAGGGATCACGGGAAAAACTGTTTTTT; CDR3 protein: CASSIAQGSREKLFF; J gene: TRBJ1-4; D gene: NA; clone size: few; V gene: TRBV19
CDR3 DNA: TGTGCCAGCAGTTACGAAGCGGGCCGCTACAATGAGCAGTTCTTC; CDR3 protein: CASSYEAGRYNEQFF; J gene: TRBJ2-1; D gene: NA; clone size: NA; V gene: TRBV6-5
CDR3 DNA: TGTGCCAGCGGTGGGTCTGAAGGGGACAATGAGCAGTTCTTC; CDR3 protein: CASGGSEGDNEQFF; J gene: TRBJ2-1; D gene: NA; clone size: few; V gene: TRBV28
CDR3 DNA: TGTGCCAGCAGTTTAGAGGGACTAGCGGGAGAGAGGGCCTACAATGAGCAGTTCTTC; CDR3 protein: CASSLEGLAGERAYNEQFF; J gene: TRBJ2-1; D gene: TRBD2; clone size: NA; V gene: TRBV12-3/TRBV12-4
CDR3 DNA: TGTGCCAGCAGCTTGGGTGCCGGGACAGAAAACGACATTCAGTACTTC; CDR3 protein: CASSLGAGTENDIQYF; J gene: TRBJ2-4; D gene: TRBD1; clone size: NA; V gene: TRBV5-5
CDR3 DNA: TGCGCCAGCAGTGAGCCATGGGGTCCCTACGAGCAGTACTTC; CDR3 protein: CASSEPWGPYEQYF; J gene: TRBJ2-7; D gene: NA; clone size: NA; V gene: TRBV10-2
CDR3 DNA: TGTGCCAGCAGTTTTGTCAGGGAAGGGGAAAAACTGTTTTTT; CDR3 protein: CASSFVREGEKLFF; J gene: TRBJ1-4; D gene: NA; clone size: NA; V gene: TRBV12-3/TRBV12-4
CDR3 DNA: TGTGCCAGCAGCCGACCCCTAAGCGGGGGGCAGTTAACCTACAATGAGCAGTTCTTC; CDR3 protein: CASSRPLSGGQLTYNEQFF; J gene: TRBJ2-1; D gene: TRBD2; clone size: many; V gene: TRBV7-2
CDR3 DNA: TGTGCCAGCAGCGGCTTACAGGGGAACTCTGGGGCCAACGTCCTGACTTTC; CDR3 protein: CASSGLQGNSGANVLTF; J gene: TRBJ2-6; D gene: TRBD1; clone size: few; V gene: TRBV11-2
CDR3 DNA: TGTGCCAGCAGTGAAAGACGTTGGCAGGGGAGTCCCGGGGAGCTGTTTTTT; CDR3 protein: CASSERRWQGSPGELFF; J gene: TRBJ2-2; D gene: NA; clone size: NA; V gene: TRBV2
CDR3 DNA: TGCGCCAGCAGCTTGGGACCGGGGGTAACTTACAATGAGCAGTTCTTC; CDR3 protein: CASSLGPGVTYNEQFF; J gene: TRBJ2-1; D gene: NA; clone size: NA; V gene: TRBV5-1
CDR3 DNA: TGCGCCAGCAGCTTGTACAGGGGAGGCACCTACAATGAGCAGTTCTTC; CDR3 protein: CASSLYRGGTYNEQFF; J gene: TRBJ2-1; D gene: NA; clone size: NA; V gene: TRBV5-1
CDR3 DNA: TGTGCCAGCAGTTCTCAGGGGCTCGGCTATGGCTACACCTTC; CDR3 protein: CASSSQGLGYGYTF; J gene: TRBJ1-2; D gene: NA; clone size: few; V gene: TRBV12-3/TRBV12-4
CDR3 DNA: TGTGCCAGCAGGGGCGAGGGCCGTGAGCAGTTCTTC; CDR3 protein: CASRGEGREQFF; J gene: TRBJ2-1; D gene: NA; clone size: NA; V gene: TRBV28
CDR3 DNA: TGTGCCAGCACCCTTCGGGGGGCGTTGACAGATACGCAGTATTTT; CDR3 protein: CASTLRGALTDTQYF; J gene: TRBJ2-3; D gene: NA; clone size: NA; V gene: TRBV7-3
CDR3 DNA: TGTGCCAGCAGCCCACGATCATATCCTAGCTCCTACGAGCAGTACTTC; CDR3 protein: CASSPRSYPSSYEQYF; J gene: TRBJ2-7; D gene: NA; clone size: NA; V gene: TRBV7-6
CDR3 DNA: TGTGCCACCAGCGCCGAAGAGATAGTAAGTGAGGTGATAACCAAAAACATTCAGTACTTC; CDR3 protein: CATSAEEIVSEVITKNIQYF; J gene: TRBJ2-4; D gene: NA; clone size: NA; V gene: TRBV15
CDR3 DNA: TGCAGCGCCGTAAAACTAGCGGGGGGCCCTCAGACCCAGTACTTC; CDR3 protein: CSAVKLAGGPQTQYF; J gene: TRBJ2-5; D gene: TRBD2; clone size: few; V gene: TRBV29-1
CDR3 DNA: TGTGCCAGCAGTCTGTCTCTCGGACAGGGCTACGAGCAGTACTTC; CDR3 protein: CASSLSLGQGYEQYF; J gene: TRBJ2-7; D gene: TRBD1; clone size: NA; V gene: TRBV12-3/TRBV12-4
CDR3 DNA: TGTGCCAGCAGCTTAGATACTAGCCCCCAAGAGACCCAGTACTTC; CDR3 protein: CASSLDTSPQETQYF; J gene: TRBJ2-5; D gene: NA; clone size: NA; V gene: TRBV7-6
CDR3 DNA: TGCAGTGCCCGGACTAGCGGAGAGACCCAGTACTTC; CDR3 protein: CSARTSGETQYF; J gene: TRBJ2-5; D gene: TRBD2; clone size: many; V gene: TRBV20-1